This section outlines one TCR beta chain sequence together with its context. The CDR3 consists of 15 residues. CDR1 is MNHEY and CDR2 is SVGEGT in the germline V gene. V was shortened by 2 bases and J by 0 bases, with 10 bases between the two germline ends. In the original analysis: Nucleated cell counts were estimated from reference gene primer amplification. Assay used: immunoSEQ multiplex PCR; TCRdb lists only in-frame clones, some missing. The D gene and trimming were derived from the DNA, and the V and J assignments and clone size from that table. The sample yields under 300,000 clones, approximately 90% seen once. The data stem from a study of blood T cell repertoires in COVID-19. The wider study: Samples of COVID-19 (acute and convalescent) were obtained from the United States, Italy and Spain. PBMCs, B-cell-depleted T cells, or T cells provided the cDNA or gDNA that made up the material.

The sequenced sample was peripheral blood. The genes are TRBV6-2 or TRBV6-3 and TRBJ2-5; D unresolved. The source is a woman in her forties who had recovered from COVID-19. CDR3 in DNA: TGTGCCAGCAGTTACGGCAGAACGTACCAAGAGACCCAGTACTTC. Its protein product is CASSYGRTYQETQYF.